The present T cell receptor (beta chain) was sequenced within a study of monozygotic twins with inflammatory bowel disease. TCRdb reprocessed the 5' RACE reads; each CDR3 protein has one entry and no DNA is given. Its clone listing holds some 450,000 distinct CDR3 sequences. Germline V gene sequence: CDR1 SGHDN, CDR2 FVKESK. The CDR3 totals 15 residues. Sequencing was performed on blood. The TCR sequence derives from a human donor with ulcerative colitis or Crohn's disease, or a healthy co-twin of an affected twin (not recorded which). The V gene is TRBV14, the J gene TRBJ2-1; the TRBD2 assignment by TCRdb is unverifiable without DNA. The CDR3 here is CASSQENGGFNEQFF.